This entry lists 25 T cell receptor beta chains sequenced from one sample in a study of patients and donors after allogeneic stem cell transplantation. TCRdb re-called the RT-PCR reads with MiXCR, one entry per CDR3 protein. The repertoire includes a few hundred thousand distinct CDR3 sequences, 11% to 15% of them detected once, and 11% sits in the top ten. Input material: blood, either unsorted or a sorted T cell fraction (not recorded which). These receptors were obtained from a human donor who was either an allogeneic HSCT recipient or a stem cell or donor lymphocyte infusion donor (not recorded which). It is not recorded whose cells these are; they may come from a transplant donor.

This chain links TRBV12-3 or TRBV12-4 with TRBJ1-2; D not certain. The CDR3 is 13 amino acids. Trimming removed 4 bases from V and 2 bases from J, with 8 bases in between. The CDR3 reads CASSSTPNYGYTF. CDR3 bases: TGTGCCAGCAGTTCTACACCGAACTATGGCTACACCTTC.

This clonotype has only a few counts. The rearrangement links TRBV3-1 to TRBJ2-3, with TRBD2 matching over 8 bases. CDR3 size: 16 residues. Germline assignment: CDR1 LGHDT and CDR2 YNNKEL (reference sequence). J was trimmed by 0 bases and V by 0 bases; bases with no gene match: 2. Here the CDR3 DNA reads TGTGCCAGCAGCCAAGATAGCGGGACTAGCACAGATACGCAGTATTTT. It is translated as CASSQDSGTSTDTQYF.

The chain combines TRBV20-1 with TRBJ2-7, with 10 bases aligning to TRBD2. The length of the CDR3 is 13 residues. Trimming removed 3 bases from V and 11 bases from J; junction bases left unmatched: 10. CDR1 and CDR2 from the germline V gene are DFQATT and SNEGSKA (reference sequence). CDR3 region: CSASSSGGRSKYF. The CDR3 nucleotides are TGCAGTGCTAGCTCTAGCGGGGGCCGATCTAAGTACTTC.

This chain links TRBV5-1 with TRBJ2-3; no clear D gene. CDR1 is SGHRS, CDR2 YFSETQ, per germline. Trimming removed 3 bases at V and 4 bases at J, with 15 bases between. The CDR3 runs 15 residues. CDR3 DNA: TGCGCCAGCAGCTGGACGCGCCCTGAGTCAGATACGCAGTATTTT. As protein: CASSWTRPESDTQYF.

This clonotype was detected ten times or more. The chain uses TRBV7-2 and TRBJ2-7; D is unresolved. The germline V and J ends were trimmed by 7 bases and 7 bases, with 11 bases remaining between them. Germline CDR1 reads SGHTA; CDR2 reads FQGNSA. The CDR3 length is 11 residues. CDR3 sequence reads: CASTKGREQYF. The CDR3 coding sequence is TGTGCCAGCACGAAAGGGCGGGAGCAGTACTTC.

The CDR3 sequence: CASSQATGGGNYGYTF. DNA of the CDR3: TGTGCCAGTTCTCAAGCGACAGGGGGCGGCAACTATGGCTACACCTTC. The rearrangement joins TRBV14 to TRBJ1-2; 10 nucleotides line up with TRBD1. After removal of 9 bases from V and 2 bases from J, the junction contained 12 bases not matched to a gene. In germline, CDR1 is SGHDN, CDR2 FVKESK. The CDR3 contains 16 residues.

J is TRBJ2-2 and V is TRBV14, with no clear D. Germline lookup yields CDR1 SGHDN and CDR2 FVKESK. Trimming left V 4 bases short and J 7 bases short, with 13 bases between. The CDR3 has 14 residues. The CDR3 DNA reads TGTGCCAGCAGCCGCGAACAACGGGTCGGGGAGCTGTTTTTT. Amino acid sequence: CASSREQRVGELFF.

This clonotype was counted a few times. V usage is TRBV6-1 and J usage is TRBJ2-3, with TRBD2 identical over 16 bases. Germline trimming cut 6 bases from V and 14 bases from J; bases unmatched to any gene: 11. This CDR3 has 15 amino acids. CDR1 MNHNS and CDR2 SASEGT come from the germline V gene. The CDR3 nucleotides are TGTGCCAGCAGCCCTGGGACTAGCGGGGGGGCCCACCGGTATTTT. Its translation: CASSPGTSGGAHRYF.

This clonotype occurred a few times. The V gene is TRBV5-1, the J gene TRBJ1-6, with D hard to call. CDR3 length: 14 residues. Germline V gene data show CDR1 as SGHRS and CDR2 as YFSETQ. V was pared by 1 base and J by 8 bases, with 10 bases between. CDR3 loop: CASSLPGNDSPLHF. In nucleotides, the CDR3 is TGCGCCAGCAGCTTGCCGGGCAACGATTCACCCCTCCACTTT.

Concerning this clonotype itself: The CDR3 ends on some other residue instead of the conserved phenylalanine or tryptophan, so this is likely a read error. The V gene is TRBV5-1, the J gene TRBJ2-7; 7 bases line up with TRBD2. Trimming took 4 bases from V and 0 from J; bases not matched to a gene: 7. The germline gives CDR1 SGHRS, CDR2 YFSETQ. CDR3 length equals 15 residues. CDR3 sequence: CASSVEGGSSYEQYL. In DNA form, the CDR3 reads TGCGCCAGCAGCGTTGAAGGCGGGAGCTCCTACGAGCAGTACTTA.

The chain recombines TRBV6-1 with TRBJ1-6; 9 bases align to TRBD1. This CDR3 has 16 amino acids. The junction had 8 bases not matched to a gene; V was cut back by 2 bases and J by 9 bases. The germline CDR1 and CDR2 sequences are MNHNS and SASEGT. CDR3 in DNA: TGTGCCAGCAGTGAAACCCCACAGGGGGCGGGTTCACCCCTCCACTTT. Amino acids: CASSETPQGAGSPLHF.

This clonotype appeared many times. The chain links TRBV6-5 to TRBJ1-3; D call uncertain. The V and J ends lost 0 bases and 2 bases respectively, with 8 bases between them. Germline CDR1 reads MNHEY; CDR2 reads SVGAGI. This CDR3 contains 15 residues. CDR3 nucleotides: TGTGCCAGCAGTTACTCGGCAGACACTGGAAACACCATATATTTT. This translates into CASSYSADTGNTIYF.

This clonotype was counted a few times. The chain combines TRBV16 with TRBJ1-4; maybe TRBD1 (5 bases). The length of the CDR3 is 15 residues. CDR1 and CDR2 (germline): KGHSY, FQNENV. Trimming took 3 bases from V and 3 from J, leaving 11 bases between them. The CDR3 DNA sequence: TGTGCCAGCAGCCACACCGGGACCTCTAATGAAAAACTGTTTTTT. It is translated as CASSHTGTSNEKLFF. The full variable domain, in which reference TRBV16 and TRBJ1-4 provide the parts outside the CDR3, is GEEVAQTPKHLVRGEGQKAKLYCAPIKGHSYVFWYQQVLKNEFKFLISFQNENVFDETGMPKERFSAKCLPNSPCSLEIQATKLEDSAVYFCASSHTGTSNEKLFFGSGTQLSVL.

The chain uses TRBV5-4 and TRBJ2-5, with TRBD1 identical over 11 bases. The germline V gene has CDR1 SGHNT and CDR2 YYREEE (reference sequence). The CDR3 runs to 15 residues. V lost 0 bases to trimming and J lost 6 bases; unmatched junction nucleotides: 4. The CDR3 nucleotides read TGTGCCAGCAGCTTGGTGGGACAGGGGGTACAGACCCAGTACTTC. Residues: CASSLVGQGVQTQYF.

The chain links TRBV6-2 or TRBV6-3 to TRBJ2-5, with a weak D call TRBD1 (6 bases). Deletions cut 0 bases from V and 0 bases from J, with 11 bases between. This CDR3 has 16 residues. Germline-derived CDR1 and CDR2 are MNHEY and SVGEGT. CDR3 loop: CASSYSVWDNQETQYF. The DNA of the CDR3 is TGTGCCAGCAGTTACTCGGTTTGGGACAACCAAGAGACCCAGTACTTC.

V gene TRBV25-1 combines with J gene TRBJ1-6, with D unclear. This CDR3 comprises 15 residues. CDR1 and CDR2 from the germline V gene are MGHDK and SYGVNS. V lost 1 base, J lost 4 bases, and 8 bases lay in between. CDR3 DNA sequence: TGTGCCAGCAGTGAATGGGCAAGATATAATTCACCCCTCCACTTT. It codes for CASSEWARYNSPLHF. Complete variable domain (other parts from reference TRBV25-1 and TRBJ1-6): EADIYQTPRYLVIGTGKKITLECSQTMGHDKMYWYQQDPGMELHLIHYSYGVNSTEKGDLSSESTVSRIRTEHFPLTLESARPSHTSQYLCASSEWARYNSPLHFGNGTRLTVT.

This clonotype occurred a few times. J is TRBJ1-2 and V is TRBV20-1; D is ambiguous. Germline V gene lookup returns CDR1 DFQATT and CDR2 SNEGSKA (reference sequence). V was shortened by 5 bases and J by 6 bases, with 4 bases between the two germline ends. CDR3 length equals 9 residues. The CDR3 reads CSALHGYTF. CDR3 nucleotide sequence: TGCAGTGCTCTACATGGCTACACCTTC.

This clonotype has just a few counts. The rearrangement joins TRBV25-1 to TRBJ2-5; 13 bases are a match to TRBD2. This CDR3 spans 18 amino acids. Trimming cost V 6 bases and J 2 bases; bases outside gene matches: 12. Germline loops: CDR1 MGHDK, CDR2 SYGVNS. The CDR3 loop is CASRPSTGTSGNQETQYF. CDR3 in DNA: TGTGCCAGCAGACCCTCAACCGGGACTAGCGGGAATCAAGAGACCCAGTACTTC.

This clonotype appeared a few times. This chain links TRBV7-8 with TRBJ1-2, with a possible D match to TRBD1 (6 bases). The CDR3 covers 14 residues. V was cut by 4 bases and J by 4 bases, with 13 bases left in between. The germline CDR1 and CDR2 sequences are SGHVS and FQNEAQ. The CDR3 is CASSSLQGIYGYTF. In DNA form, the CDR3 reads TGTGCCAGCAGCTCCCTACAGGGTATCTATGGCTACACCTTC.

This clonotype was seen more than once but under ten times. The CDR3: CASSPDGSLYNEQFF. The CDR3 bases are TGTGCCAGCAGTCCGGACGGATCCTTGTACAATGAGCAGTTCTTC. V and J are TRBV6-4 and TRBJ2-1; no reliable D call. Trimming shortened V by 5 bases and J by 4 bases, and 15 bases separated the two germline ends. This CDR3 is built from 15 residues. From germline, CDR1 is MRHNA and CDR2 SNTAGT.

This clonotype showed up just a few times. The V gene is TRBV7-2, the J gene TRBJ2-5; D is perhaps TRBD1 or TRBD2 (5 bases each). This CDR3 is 14 amino acids long. Trimming took 0 bases from V and 4 from J, leaving 9 bases between them. Germline V gene lookup returns CDR1 SGHTA and CDR2 FQGNSA. CDR3: CASSLARGIETQYF. The CDR3 DNA follows: TGTGCCAGCAGCTTAGCGAGGGGCATAGAGACCCAGTACTTC.

The chain has TRBV27 and TRBJ1-6; D is undetermined. The CDR3 covers 15 residues. Germline CDR1 is MNHEY and CDR2 is SMNVEV (reference sequence). V was shortened by 3 bases and J by 7 bases, with 13 bases between the two germline ends. This CDR3 is CASSLGPQPNSPLHF. The CDR3 region has the DNA TGTGCCAGCAGTTTGGGCCCCCAACCCAATTCACCCCTCCACTTT.

The chain employs TRBV2 and TRBJ2-2; D possibly corresponds to TRBD2 (5 bases). The CDR3 is 15 residues long. The germline V and J ends were trimmed by 6 bases and 3 bases, with 14 bases remaining between them. CDR1 is SNHLY, CDR2 FYNNEI, per germline. For the CDR3, the DNA is TGTGCCAGCAGGGCAAGCGGTATTGACACCGGGGAGCTGTTTTTT. The encoded protein is CASRASGIDTGELFF.

The V call is TRBV6-2 or TRBV6-3, the J call TRBJ1-3; 8 bases fit TRBD1. Per germline, CDR1 MNHEY and CDR2 SVGEGT. The CDR3 runs 17 residues. After removal of 5 bases from V and 0 bases from J, the junction contained 9 bases not matched to a gene. CDR3 DNA sequence: TGTGCCAGCAGTGAACGACAGGGGACCTCCTCTGGAAACACCATATATTTT. Translating gives CASSERQGTSSGNTIYF.

The chain carries TRBV6-1 and TRBJ2-2, with TRBD1 matching 9 bases. The CDR3 spans 13 residues. The germline V gene encodes CDR1 MNHNS and CDR2 SASEGT. Trimming took 6 bases from V and 6 from J; bases not matched to a gene: 2. The CDR3 DNA follows: TGTGCCAGCAGAAGACAGGGGGCCGGGGAGCTGTTTTTT. Protein sequence: CASRRQGAGELFF.